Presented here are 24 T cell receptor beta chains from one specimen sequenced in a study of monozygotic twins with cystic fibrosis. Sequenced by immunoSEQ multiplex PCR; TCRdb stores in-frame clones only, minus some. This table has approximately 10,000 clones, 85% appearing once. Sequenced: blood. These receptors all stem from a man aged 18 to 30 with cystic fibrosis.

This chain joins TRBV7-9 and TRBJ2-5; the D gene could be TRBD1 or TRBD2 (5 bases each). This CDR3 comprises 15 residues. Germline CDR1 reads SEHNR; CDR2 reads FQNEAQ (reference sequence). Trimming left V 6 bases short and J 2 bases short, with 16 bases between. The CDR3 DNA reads TGTGCCAGCAGATTACGGGGCAGCCCTCAAGAGACCCAGTACTTC. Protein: CASRLRGSPQETQYF. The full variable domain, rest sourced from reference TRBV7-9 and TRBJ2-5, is DTGVSQNPRHKITKRGQNVTFRCDPISEHNRLYWYRQTLGQGPEFLTYFQNEAQLEKSRLLSDRFSAERPKGSFSTLEIQRTEQGDSAMYLCASRLRGSPQETQYFGPGTRLLVL.

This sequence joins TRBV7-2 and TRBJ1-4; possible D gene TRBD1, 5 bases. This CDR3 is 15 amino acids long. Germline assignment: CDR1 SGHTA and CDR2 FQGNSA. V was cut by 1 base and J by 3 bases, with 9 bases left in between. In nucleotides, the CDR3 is TGTGCCAGCAGCTTAGGGGCAGGGCCTAATGAAAAACTGTTTTTT. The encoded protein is CASSLGAGPNEKLFF.

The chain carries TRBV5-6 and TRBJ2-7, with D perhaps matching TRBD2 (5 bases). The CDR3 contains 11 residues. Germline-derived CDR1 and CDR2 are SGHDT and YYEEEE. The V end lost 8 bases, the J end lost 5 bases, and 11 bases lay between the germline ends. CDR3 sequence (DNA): TGTGCCAGGGGTTGGGAGAACGAGCAGTACTTC. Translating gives CARGWENEQYF.

In DNA, the CDR3 is TGTGCCATCAGTGAGTCCGCCGGGACAGAAGTGGGGTTAGGCTACACCTTC. This gives the protein CAISESAGTEVGLGYTF. V usage is TRBV10-3 and J usage is TRBJ1-2; 7 nucleotides line up with TRBD1. CDR3 size: 17 residues. The junction had 15 bases not matched to a gene; V was cut back by 0 bases and J by 8 bases. Looked up from germline, CDR1 is ENHRY and CDR2 is SYGVKD.

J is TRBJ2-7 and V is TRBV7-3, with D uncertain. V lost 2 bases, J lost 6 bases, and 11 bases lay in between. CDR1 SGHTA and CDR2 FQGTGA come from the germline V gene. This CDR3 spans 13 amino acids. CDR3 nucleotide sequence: TGTGCCAGCAGCTTAGGGCCACCAGGCGAGCAGTACTTC. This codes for CASSLGPPGEQYF. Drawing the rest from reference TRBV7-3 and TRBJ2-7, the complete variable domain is GAGVSQTPSNKVTEKGKYVELRCDPISGHTALYWYRQSLGQGPEFLIYFQGTGAADDSGLPNDRFFAVRPEGSVSTLKIQRTERGDSAVYLCASSLGPPGEQYFGPGTRLTVT.

In DNA form, the CDR3 reads TGTGCCTGGAATGGACACCTCTCTGGGGCCAACGTCCTGACTTTC. Translation: CAWNGHLSGANVLTF. V gene TRBV30 combines with J gene TRBJ2-6; D is perhaps TRBD1 (5 bases). V was cut by 4 bases and J by 0 bases, with 10 bases left in between. This CDR3 spans 15 amino acids. Germline assignment: CDR1 GTSNPN and CDR2 SVGIG (reference sequence).

The CDR3 coding sequence is TGTGCCAGTAGTACCGGGACGGCAGCTATGTTCTATGGCTACACCTTC. Its translation: CASSTGTAAMFYGYTF. The chain recombines TRBV19 with TRBJ1-2, with D perhaps TRBD1 (5 bases). The CDR3 totals 16 residues. CDR1 is LNHDA and CDR2 is SQIVND in the germline V gene (reference sequence). V was pared by 4 bases and J by 4 bases, with 19 bases between.

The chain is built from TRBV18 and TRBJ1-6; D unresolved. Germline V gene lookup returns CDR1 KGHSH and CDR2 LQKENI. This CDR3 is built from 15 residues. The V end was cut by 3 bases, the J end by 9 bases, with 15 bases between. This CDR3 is CASSPRAKDGSPLHF. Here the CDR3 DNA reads TGTGCCAGCTCACCCCGGGCCAAAGACGGTTCACCCCTCCACTTT.

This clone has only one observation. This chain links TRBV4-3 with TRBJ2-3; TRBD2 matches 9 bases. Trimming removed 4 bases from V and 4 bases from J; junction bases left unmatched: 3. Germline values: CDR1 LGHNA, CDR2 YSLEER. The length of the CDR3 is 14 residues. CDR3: CASSRGGEADTQYF. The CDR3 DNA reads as TGCGCCAGCAGCCGCGGGGGGGAGGCAGATACGCAGTATTTT.

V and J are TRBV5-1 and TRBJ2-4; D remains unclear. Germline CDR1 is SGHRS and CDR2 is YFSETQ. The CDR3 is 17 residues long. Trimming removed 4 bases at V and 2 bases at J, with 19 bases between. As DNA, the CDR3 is TGCGCCAGCAGCATAGACGGGTCCCGGTTGACCAAAAACATTCAGTACTTC. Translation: CASSIDGSRLTKNIQYF. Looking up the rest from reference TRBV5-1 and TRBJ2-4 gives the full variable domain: KAGVTQTPRYLIKTRGQQVTLSCSPISGHRSVSWYQQTPGQGLQFLFEYFSETQRNKGNFPGRFSGRQFSNSRSEMNVSTLELGDSALYLCASSIDGSRLTKNIQYFGAGTRLSVL.

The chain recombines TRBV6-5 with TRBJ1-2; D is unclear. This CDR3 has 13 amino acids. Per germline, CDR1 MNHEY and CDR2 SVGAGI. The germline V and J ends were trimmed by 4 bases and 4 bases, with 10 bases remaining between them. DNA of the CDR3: TGTGCCAGCAGTTTGGGCAGCATCTATGGCTACACCTTC. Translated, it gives CASSLGSIYGYTF.

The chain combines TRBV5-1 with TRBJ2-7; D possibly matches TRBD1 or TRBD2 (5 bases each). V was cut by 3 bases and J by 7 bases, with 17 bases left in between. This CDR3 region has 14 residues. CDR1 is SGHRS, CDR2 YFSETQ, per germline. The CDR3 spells CASSSWAGREEQYF. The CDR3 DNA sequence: TGCGCCAGCAGCTCTTGGGCAGGGAGAGAAGAGCAGTACTTC.

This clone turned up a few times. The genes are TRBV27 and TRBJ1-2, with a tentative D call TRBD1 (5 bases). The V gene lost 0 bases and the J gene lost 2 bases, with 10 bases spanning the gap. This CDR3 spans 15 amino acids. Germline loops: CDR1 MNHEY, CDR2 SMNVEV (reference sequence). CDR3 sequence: CASSLSMAGNYGYTF. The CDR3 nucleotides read TGTGCCAGCAGTTTATCGATGGCAGGGAACTATGGCTACACCTTC.

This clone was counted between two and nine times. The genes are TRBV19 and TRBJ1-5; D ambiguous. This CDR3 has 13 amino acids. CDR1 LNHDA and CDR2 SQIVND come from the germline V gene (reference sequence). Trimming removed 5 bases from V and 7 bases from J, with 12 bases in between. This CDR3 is CASSVRWRQPQHF. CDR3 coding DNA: TGTGCCAGTAGTGTAAGGTGGCGGCAGCCCCAGCATTTT.

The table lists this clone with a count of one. The CDR3 region is CASSPTGAAEKLFF. The CDR3 DNA follows: TGTGCCAGCAGTCCGACAGGGGCCGCGGAAAAACTGTTTTTT. This sequence joins TRBV6-1 and TRBJ1-4, with 8 bases lining up with TRBD1. The CDR3 consists of 14 residues. J was trimmed by 8 bases and V by 5 bases; bases with no gene match: 7. Germline CDR1 reads MNHNS; CDR2 reads SASEGT.

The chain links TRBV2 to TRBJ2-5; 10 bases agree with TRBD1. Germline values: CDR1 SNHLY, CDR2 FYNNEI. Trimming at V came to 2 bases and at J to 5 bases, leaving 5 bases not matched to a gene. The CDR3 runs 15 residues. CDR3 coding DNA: TGTGCCAGCAGTGAACCGACAGGGGGCTCGGAGACCCAGTACTTC. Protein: CASSEPTGGSETQYF.

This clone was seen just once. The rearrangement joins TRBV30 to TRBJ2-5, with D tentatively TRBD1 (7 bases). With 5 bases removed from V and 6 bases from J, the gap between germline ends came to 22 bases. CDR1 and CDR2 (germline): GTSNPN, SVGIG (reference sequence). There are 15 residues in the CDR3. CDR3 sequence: CAWATRGAVIKTQYF. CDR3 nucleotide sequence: TGTGCCTGGGCCACCAGGGGGGCCGTTATCAAGACCCAGTACTTC.

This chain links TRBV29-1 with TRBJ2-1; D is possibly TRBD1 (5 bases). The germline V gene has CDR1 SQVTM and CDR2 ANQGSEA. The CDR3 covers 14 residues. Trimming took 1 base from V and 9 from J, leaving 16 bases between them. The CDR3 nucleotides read TGCAGCGTTGAAGGGCAGGGCATAATCGTTGAGCAGTTCTTC. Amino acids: CSVEGQGIIVEQFF.

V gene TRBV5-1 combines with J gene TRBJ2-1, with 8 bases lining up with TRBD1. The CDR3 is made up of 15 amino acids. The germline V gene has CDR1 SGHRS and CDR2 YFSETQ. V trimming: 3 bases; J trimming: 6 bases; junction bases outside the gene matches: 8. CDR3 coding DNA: TGCGCCAGCAGCTCCCAGGGGGCGAAAGGCAATGAGCAGTTCTTC. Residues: CASSSQGAKGNEQFF.

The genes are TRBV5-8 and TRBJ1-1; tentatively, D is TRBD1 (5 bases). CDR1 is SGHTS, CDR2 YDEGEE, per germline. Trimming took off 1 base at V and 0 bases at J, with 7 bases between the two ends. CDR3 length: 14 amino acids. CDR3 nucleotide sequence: TGTGCCAGCAGCTTGAAGGGGTTGAACACTGAAGCTTTCTTT. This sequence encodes CASSLKGLNTEAFF.

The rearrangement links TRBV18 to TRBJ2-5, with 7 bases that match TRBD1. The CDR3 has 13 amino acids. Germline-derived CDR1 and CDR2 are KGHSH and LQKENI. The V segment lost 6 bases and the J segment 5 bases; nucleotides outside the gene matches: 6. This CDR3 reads CASSHRGTETQYF. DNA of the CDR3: TGTGCCAGCTCGCACAGGGGAACGGAGACCCAGTACTTC.

The DNA of the CDR3 is TGTGCCAGCAGCTTACGAGAGGGTGGCTACACCTTC. This encodes CASSLREGGYTF. The chain uses TRBV5-5 and TRBJ1-2; D uncertain. The CDR3 sequence is 12 residues long. Germline V gene sequence: CDR1 SGHKS, CDR2 YYEKEE (reference sequence). Trimming removed 2 bases at V and 7 bases at J, with 9 bases between.

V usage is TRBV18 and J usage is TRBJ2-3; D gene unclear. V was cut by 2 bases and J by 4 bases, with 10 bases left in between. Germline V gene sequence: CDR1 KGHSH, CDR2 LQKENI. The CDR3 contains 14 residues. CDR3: CASSPTGLADTQYF. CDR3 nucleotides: TGTGCCAGCTCACCAACGGGTTTGGCAGATACGCAGTATTTT.

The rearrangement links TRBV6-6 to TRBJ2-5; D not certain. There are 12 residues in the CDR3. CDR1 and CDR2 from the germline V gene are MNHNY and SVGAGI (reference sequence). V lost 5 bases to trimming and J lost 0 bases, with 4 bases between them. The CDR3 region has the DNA TGTGCCAGCAGTGTGTACCAAGAGACCCAGTACTTC. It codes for CASSVYQETQYF.